This T cell receptor (beta chain) was sequenced during a study of T cell repertoires in cytomegalovirus infection (dated by TCRdb to the late 2010s). As for the study more broadly: Alongside well-studied HLA-B-restricted epitopes, the peptide stimulations were aimed at recently identified HLA-C-restricted CMV epitopes, whose presentation resists viral immunomodulation. Donor HLA type was relevant to the analysis, as public TCR beta signatures indicated carriage of CMV infection together with the matching HLA type.

Study-level results and caveats: In both this cohort and an independent cohort of approximately 350 donors, the cumulative frequency of public TCR beta family members distinguished carriers of CMV infection plus the relevant HLA type. The ex vivo response was dominated by HLA-C-restricted CMV-specific TCR beta clonotypes, which also provided the single most frequent clonotype in two of eight donors.

Data came from an Illumina HiSeq 1500. TCRdb reprocessing: public reads trimmed at Q25 with fastp, clones called with MiXCR, in-frame beta chains kept. Each entry is one CDR3 protein sequence, shown with its most common DNA and genes. The sample table lists tens of thousands of distinct CDR3 sequences, 20% to 30% of them with a count of one. Approximately 51% of the sample comes from the top ten. The CDR3 starts with the cysteine, ends with the phenylalanine, and has 14 residues. Only the CDR3 portion is preserved as DNA: 42 bases, with reading frame beginning at the first base. Germline trimming: 5 bases from V, 6 bases from J; junction bases outside gene matches: 8. In light of the paper, this sample's treatment or condition label describes: in vitro stimulation with specific CMV peptide epitopes to enrich CMV-specific T cells. This clonotype was seen a few times. Its cognate antigen has yet to be identified. Qualities for individual bases were not recorded, and no much larger clone is one base off.

The V gene is TRBV12-3 or TRBV12-4 and the J gene is TRBJ2-3, and 7 bases in between align with TRBD1. The sequencing here drew on CD8+ T cells from cultured PBMCs, taken from culture after CMV antigen stimulation. This sequence was found in a human donor in good health (CMV status not recorded). Some clones in this sample may be carry-over from other donors' samples. The DNA sequence reads TGTGCCAGCAGTAGGAGACAGGGTAGGGATACGCAGTATTTT. This translates into CASSRRQGRDTQYF.